Below, 23 T cell receptor beta chains from the same sample are listed, as sequenced in a study of neurological immune-mediated disorders. Time point defined: longitudinal time-point 1 (baseline). MiXCR, run by TCRdb on the 5' RACE reads, gives a single entry per CDR3 protein. The profile shows 35,000 or so distinct CDR3 sequences, around 3.1% of them singletons. The sequenced material came from PBMCs. Every receptor here comes from a woman in her sixties or seventies with multiple sclerosis.

A note on this clonotype: The junction does not match germline at one end; this may be a read error. This chain connects TRBV20-1 to TRBJ1-6, with D perhaps matching TRBD1 (6 bases). The CDR3 length is 16 residues. Germline CDR1 is DFQATT and CDR2 is SNEGSKA (reference sequence). The CDR3 reads CSASEQGRGDNSTLNF. As DNA, the CDR3 is TGCAGTGCGAGTGAACAGGGAAGGGGGGATAATTCAACCCTCAACTTT.

This clonotype was detected ten times or more. The gene calls are TRBV30 and TRBJ2-5; D not resolved. CDR1 is GTSNPN, CDR2 SVGIG, per germline (reference sequence). This CDR3 region has 11 residues. V was trimmed by 0 bases and J by 4 bases, leaving 3 bases between them. For the CDR3, the DNA is TGTGCCTGGAGTGTAGGAGAGACCCAGTACTTC. Its protein product is CAWSVGETQYF. Together with reference TRBV30 and TRBJ2-5, the CDR3 gives the full variable domain: SQTIHQWPATLVQPVGSPLSLECTVEGTSNPNLYWYRQAAGRGLQLLFYSVGIGQISSEVPQNLSASRPQDRQFILSSKKLLLSDSGFYLCAWSVGETQYFGPGTRLLVL.

This clonotype appeared many times. The rearrangement joins TRBV28 to TRBJ2-7; D might be TRBD1 (6 bases). V was trimmed by 6 bases and J by 5 bases, leaving 17 bases between them. The CDR3 contains 14 residues. The V gene's germline CDR1 is MDHEN and CDR2 SYDVKM. CDR3 sequence reads: CASRTPRTEDEQYF. In DNA form, the CDR3 reads TGTGCCAGCAGGACCCCCAGGACAGAAGACGAGCAGTACTTC.

This clonotype was observed many times. The genes are TRBV5-1 and TRBJ1-2, with 9 positions matching TRBD1. In germline, CDR1 is SGHRS, CDR2 YFSETQ. The V gene end was trimmed by 4 bases and the J gene end by 2 bases; junction bases not matched to a gene: 6. CDR3 length: 15 amino acids. The CDR3 DNA follows: TGCGCCAGCAGCCGCGGACAGGGGCAGAACTATGGCTACACCTTC. Translation gives CASSRGQGQNYGYTF.

This clonotype was recorded many times. The CDR3 is CSATGAYGYTF. The CDR3 region has the DNA TGCAGTGCTACCGGGGCCTATGGCTACACCTTC. This sequence joins TRBV20-1 and TRBJ1-2, with a possible D match to TRBD1 (5 bases). Trimming stripped 4 bases from V and 4 bases from J, with 7 bases between. The germline gives CDR1 DFQATT, CDR2 SNEGSKA (reference sequence). The CDR3 spans 11 residues.

In this sample, this clonotype turned up a few times. This sequence joins TRBV19 and TRBJ2-4; D uncertain. Trimming left V 4 bases short and J 1 base short, with 17 bases between. Germline V gene data show CDR1 as LNHDA and CDR2 as SQIVND (reference sequence). This CDR3 region has 17 residues. In nucleotides, the CDR3 is TGTGCCAGTAGTACTTTTATGGACCCACAGGCCAAAAACATTCAGTACTTC. Translation: CASSTFMDPQAKNIQYF.

This clonotype was detected ten times or more. The chain has TRBV10-3 and TRBJ1-1; TRBD1 agrees at 9 bases. CDR1 is ENHRY, CDR2 SYGVKD, per germline. Germline trimming cut 10 bases from V and 1 base from J; bases unmatched to any gene: 7. The CDR3 is made up of 14 amino acids. CDR3 region: CANSQGAGNTEAFF. DNA of the CDR3: TGTGCCAACTCACAGGGGGCGGGGAACACTGAAGCTTTCTTT.

This clonotype was seen repeatedly, ten times or more. The rearrangement uses TRBV15 and TRBJ2-2, with a tentative D call TRBD1 (5 bases). The CDR3 length is 14 residues. From germline, CDR1 is LNHNV and CDR2 YYDKDF (reference sequence). V lost 0 bases and J lost 8, with 10 bases in between. CDR3 bases: TGTGCCACCAGCAGAGATAGTTCAGGGGGGGAGCTGTTTTTT. Encoded protein: CATSRDSSGGELFF.

This clonotype was recorded many times. The chain links TRBV6-5 to TRBJ1-2; 10 positions match TRBD1. V was pared by 5 bases and J by 2 bases, with 5 bases of the junction left unmatched. The CDR3 consists of 15 residues. CDR1 and CDR2 from the germline V gene are MNHEY and SVGAGI. In nucleotides, the CDR3 is TGTGCCAGCAGTCGGACAGGGGGAGGAAACTATGGCTACACCTTC. Translated, it gives CASSRTGGGNYGYTF.

This clonotype has at least ten counts. The chain links TRBV7-6 to TRBJ2-2, with D possibly matching TRBD1 (5 bases). CDR3 length: 16 amino acids. The germline V gene encodes CDR1 SGHVS and CDR2 FNYEAQ. Trimming shortened V by 0 bases and J by 0 bases, and 8 bases separated the two germline ends. DNA for the CDR3: TGTGCCAGCAGCTTAGCCGGCAGGGCGAACACCGGGGAGCTGTTTTTT. This gives the protein CASSLAGRANTGELFF.

This clonotype appeared a few times. An end of the junction differs from the germline gene, which may be a read error. V usage is TRBV28 and J usage is TRBJ2-7; a possible D gene is TRBD1 (6 bases). Germline V CDR1 and CDR2: MDHEN, SYDVKM. CDR3 length: 12 amino acids. The CDR3: CDSSRTEAEQYF. The CDR3 DNA is TGTGACAGCAGCAGGACAGAGGCCGAGCAGTACTTC.

This clonotype was counted at least ten times. In nucleotides, the CDR3 is TGCAGTGCTAGAGATTGGGCCCAGTTCACAGATACGCAGTATTTT. Its protein is CSARDWAQFTDTQYF. V and J are TRBV20-1 and TRBJ2-3; no reliable D call. V lost 0 bases and J 2 bases, leaving 12 bases between the germline ends. The length of the CDR3 is 15 residues. The V gene's germline CDR1 is DFQATT and CDR2 SNEGSKA (reference sequence).

This clonotype has a count of ten or more. This chain joins TRBV18 and TRBJ1-1, with a weak D call TRBD1 (6 bases). The CDR3 runs to 14 residues. From germline, CDR1 is KGHSH and CDR2 LQKENI. The germline V and J ends were trimmed by 1 base and 1 base, with 7 bases remaining between them. CDR3 region: CASSPQGENTEAFF. CDR3 in DNA: TGTGCCAGCTCACCACAGGGGGAGAACACTGAAGCTTTCTTT.

The chain couples TRBV5-6 to TRBJ2-7; TRBD1 is a possible D gene (6 bases). With 1 base removed from V and 2 bases from J, the gap between germline ends came to 16 bases. The germline V gene encodes CDR1 SGHDT and CDR2 YYEEEE. CDR3 length: 16 residues. This CDR3 is CASSLYAGTPAYEQYF. CDR3 DNA sequence: TGTGCCAGCAGCTTGTATGCCGGGACACCGGCCTACGAGCAGTACTTC.

This clonotype was seen at least ten times. The chain links TRBV5-1 to TRBJ2-7; D may correspond to TRBD1 or TRBD2 (5 bases each). Trimming shortened V by 4 bases and J by 0 bases, and 11 bases separated the two germline ends. The CDR3 extends over 14 amino acids. In germline, CDR1 is SGHRS, CDR2 YFSETQ. The CDR3 region has the DNA TGCGCCAGCAGCCGGGGCCCAAGCTCCTACGAGCAGTACTTC. Encoded protein: CASSRGPSSYEQYF.

This clonotype was recorded many times. This rearrangement joins TRBV5-1 to TRBJ2-2, with 8 nucleotides matching TRBD1. Germline V gene sequence: CDR1 SGHRS, CDR2 YFSETQ. The length of the CDR3 is 14 residues. V was clipped by 0 bases and J by 6 bases; unmatched bases: 1. The CDR3 loop is CASSLAQGAGELFF. In nucleotides, the CDR3 is TGCGCCAGCAGCTTGGCACAGGGGGCCGGGGAGCTGTTTTTT.

In this sample, this clonotype turned up many times. The rearrangement joins TRBV5-6 to TRBJ2-3; no firm D call. This CDR3 region has 14 residues. Germline assignment: CDR1 SGHDT and CDR2 YYEEEE. Trimming pared 4 bases from V and 1 base from J, leaving 10 bases between. The CDR3 DNA reads as TGTGCCAGCAGCCATAATTTGCGCACAGATACGCAGTATTTT. It translates to CASSHNLRTDTQYF.

This clonotype came up many times. This rearrangement joins TRBV5-1 to TRBJ1-6; D may be TRBD1 (5 bases). Trimming took 4 bases from V and 7 from J, leaving 9 bases between them. This CDR3 is built from 13 residues. Germline assignment: CDR1 SGHRS and CDR2 YFSETQ. CDR3 amino acids: CASSEGRNSPLHF. CDR3 nucleotide sequence: TGCGCCAGCAGCGAGGGGAGGAATTCACCCCTCCACTTT.

The chain recombines TRBV6-4 with TRBJ1-5; D possibly corresponds to TRBD1 (5 bases). V was cut by 3 bases and J by 1 base, with 10 bases left in between. The V gene's germline CDR1 is MRHNA and CDR2 SNTAGT. There are 15 residues in the CDR3. The CDR3 loop reads CASSDRGLSNQPQHF. The CDR3 region has the DNA TGTGCCAGCAGTGATCGGGGGTTAAGCAATCAGCCCCAGCATTTT.

The sample holds many counts of this clonotype. J is TRBJ2-6 and V is TRBV20-1; D tentatively fits TRBD1 or TRBD2 (6 bases each). V was pared by 1 base and J by 1 base, with 17 bases between. The CDR3 is made up of 18 amino acids. Germline loops: CDR1 DFQATT, CDR2 SNEGSKA (reference sequence). DNA of the CDR3: TGCAGTGCTAGAGTTAATTGGGGGGCTGGTTCTGGGGCCAACGTCCTGACTTTC. Protein sequence: CSARVNWGAGSGANVLTF.

This clonotype was found many times. One end of the junction does not line up with germline, which may come from a read error. This chain uses TRBV5-1 with TRBJ2-6, with D possibly TRBD2 on 6 matching bases. This CDR3 is 15 amino acids long. Germline CDR1 SGHRS, CDR2 YFSETQ. The CDR3 DNA reads as TGTGCCAGCAGCTTGGCGGGGTCTGGGGCCAACGTCCTGACTTTC. Its protein is CASSLAGSGANVLTF. Full variable domain (outside the CDR3, taken from reference TRBV5-1 and TRBJ2-6): KAGVTQTPRYLIKTRGQQVTLSCSPISGHRSVSWYQQTPGQGLQFLFEYFSETQRNKGNFPGRFSGRQFSNSRSEMNVSTLELGDSALYLCASSLAGSGANVLTFGAGSRLTVL.

This clonotype was detected many times. V usage is TRBV20-1 and J usage is TRBJ2-7; the D gene is possibly TRBD1 (6 bases). Germline CDR1 DFQATT, CDR2 SNEGSKA (reference sequence). There are 14 residues in the CDR3. V dropped 6 bases and J dropped 0 bases, with 15 bases sitting between them. In nucleotides, the CDR3 is TGCAGTGCCCCGGTGGCAGGGGCCTCCTACGAGCAGTACTTC. Protein: CSAPVAGASYEQYF.

The table lists this clonotype with many counts. The J gene is TRBJ2-1, the V gene TRBV12-3 or TRBV12-4, with TRBD2 matching over 8 bases. The CDR3 is 15 amino acids. The J segment lost 4 bases and the V segment lost 5 bases, leaving 7 bases of the junction unmatched. CDR3 sequence (DNA): TGTGCCAGCAGTCCCCGGGGGGGGAGATACAATGAGCAGTTCTTC. It translates to CASSPRGGRYNEQFF.